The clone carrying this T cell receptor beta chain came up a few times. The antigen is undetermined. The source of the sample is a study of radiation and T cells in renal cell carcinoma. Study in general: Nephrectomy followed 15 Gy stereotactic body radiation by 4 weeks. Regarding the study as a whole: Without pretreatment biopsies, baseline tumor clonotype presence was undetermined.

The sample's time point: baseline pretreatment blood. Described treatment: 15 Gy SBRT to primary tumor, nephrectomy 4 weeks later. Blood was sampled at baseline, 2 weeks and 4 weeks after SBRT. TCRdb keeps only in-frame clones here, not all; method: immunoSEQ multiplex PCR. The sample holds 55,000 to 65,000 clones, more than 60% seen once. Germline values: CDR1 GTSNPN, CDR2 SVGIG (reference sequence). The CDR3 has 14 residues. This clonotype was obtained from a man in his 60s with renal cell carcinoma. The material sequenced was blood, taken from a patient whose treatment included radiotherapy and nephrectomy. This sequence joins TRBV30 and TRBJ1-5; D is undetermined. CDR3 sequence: CAFTGSDSNQPQHF. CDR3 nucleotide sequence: TGTGCTTTTACGGGCAGTGATAGCAATCAGCCCCAGCATTTT.